This TCR beta chain was retrieved from a study of spatial heterogeneity in lung cancer. Overall study: The study consistently detected more beta-chain than alpha-chain sequences. Every unique TCR and UMI combination, on average, appeared more than ten times in raw reads. Study findings and constraints: Counts of expanded alpha and beta TCRs within tumors tracked the tumor nonsynonymous mutation count.

The CDR3 has 15 residues. V lost 4 bases and J lost 1; bases outside the gene matches: 4. CDR1 is SGHTA and CDR2 is FQGNSA in the germline V gene. The sample's time point: sample taken at primary tumor resection. No cells were sorted before sequencing. The whole RNA sequenced was extracted from tumor, nontumor lung or frozen PBMC. Individual TCR cDNA molecules each bore their own unique molecular identifier. TCRdb ran MiXCR on the 5' RACE reads and lists one entry per CDR3 protein. The sample lists approximately 21,000 distinct CDR3 sequences, less than 5% seen once, with around 10% in the top ten. This clonotype came up many times. The antigen is unknown.

Sequences were derived from lung tumor tissue, sampled at surgery. This sequence was found in a male donor with early-stage non-small cell lung cancer. The chain joins TRBV7-2 to TRBJ1-1, with 9 bases matching TRBD1. The CDR3 protein is CASSSTDRGNTEAFF. The CDR3 coding sequence is TGTGCCAGCAGCTCGACGGACAGGGGGAACACTGAAGCTTTCTTT.